This T cell receptor beta chain is from a study of T cells after yellow fever vaccination. Study results and limitations: Though it reached lower strength, the secondary response hit its peak faster, day 5 versus 15. Post-booster reappearance was seen for most primary-vaccination clones (around 96% CD4, about 90% CD8). In FACS-sorted repertoires, abundant clonotypes from the bulk population could appear as contaminants.

In regard to this clonotype: Its antigen is unidentified.

The TCR cDNA carried a universal primer site and UMIs from 5'RACE template switching. TCRdb recomputed calls from the 5' RACE reads with MiXCR, one row per CDR3 protein. The table lists under 300,000 distinct CDR3 sequences, 6.9% of them singletons. Germline V gives CDR1 SGHTA, CDR2 FQGNSA. V shed 7 bases, J shed 3 bases, and the junction held 6 bases outside the gene matches. The CDR3 contains 16 residues. This sample comprised CD4+ T cells sorted from PBMCs, obtained 15 days after the yellow fever booster vaccination. The source of this sequence is a man aged 30 to 39 who received the YFV17D yellow fever vaccine. This sequence joins TRBV7-2 and TRBJ2-6, with 10 positions matching TRBD1. The CDR3 DNA is TGTGCCAGCACCCGACAGGGGGCAGGTGGGGCCAACGTCCTGACTTTC. Its protein product is CASTRQGAGGANVLTF.